The source of this T cell receptor (beta chain) is a study of blood T cell repertoires in COVID-19. The wider study: The United States, Italy and Spain supplied acute and convalescent COVID-19 samples. T cells, B-cell-depleted T cells, or PBMCs supplied cDNA or gDNA.

This clone was counted once. Trimming shortened V by 0 bases and J by 5 bases, and 13 bases separated the two germline ends. The CDR3 is 15 residues long. Germline V gene sequence: CDR1 SGHVS, CDR2 FQNEAQ. In the original processing: Scientists estimated how many nucleated cells there were by amplifying reference gene primers. Data came from immunoSEQ multiplex PCR; TCRdb stores just in-frame clones and leaves some out. V and J calls and clone size come straight from that table; D and trimming were deduced from the DNA. This table holds approximately 270,000 clones, about 90% found once. This sequence joins TRBV7-8 and TRBJ1-2, with D perhaps matching TRBD1 (5 bases). Sequences were obtained from peripheral blood. The sequence derives from a man aged 18 to 29 with active or convalescent COVID-19. CDR3 loop: CASSLAGDSGYGYTF. The CDR3 nucleotides read TGTGCCAGCAGCTTAGCAGGGGATTCCGGGTATGGCTACACCTTC.